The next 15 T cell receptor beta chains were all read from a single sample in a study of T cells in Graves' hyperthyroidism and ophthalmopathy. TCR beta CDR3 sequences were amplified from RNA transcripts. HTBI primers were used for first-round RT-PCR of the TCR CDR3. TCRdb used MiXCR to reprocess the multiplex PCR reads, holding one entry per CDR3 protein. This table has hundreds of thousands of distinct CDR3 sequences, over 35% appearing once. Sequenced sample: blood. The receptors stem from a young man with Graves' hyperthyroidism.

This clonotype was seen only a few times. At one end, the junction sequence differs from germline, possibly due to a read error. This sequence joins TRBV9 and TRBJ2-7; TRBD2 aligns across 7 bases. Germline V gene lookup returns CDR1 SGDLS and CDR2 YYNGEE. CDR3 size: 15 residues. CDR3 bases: TGTGCCAGCGGCGTAGAGGCTAGCGGTTCCTACGAGCAGTACTTC. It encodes CASGVEASGSYEQYF.

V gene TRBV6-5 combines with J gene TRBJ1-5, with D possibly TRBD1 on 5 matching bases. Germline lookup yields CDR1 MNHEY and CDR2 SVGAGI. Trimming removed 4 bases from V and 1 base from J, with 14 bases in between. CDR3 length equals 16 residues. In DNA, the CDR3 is TGTGCCAGCAGTTTCGGCAGGGCCCCGAGCAATCAGCCCCAGCATTTT. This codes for CASSFGRAPSNQPQHF.

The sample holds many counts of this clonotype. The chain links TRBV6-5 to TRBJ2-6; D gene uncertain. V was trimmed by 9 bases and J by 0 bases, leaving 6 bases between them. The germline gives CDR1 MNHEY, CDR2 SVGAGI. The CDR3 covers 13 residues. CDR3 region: CASAISGANVLTF. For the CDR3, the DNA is TGTGCCAGTGCTATCTCTGGGGCCAACGTCCTGACTTTC.

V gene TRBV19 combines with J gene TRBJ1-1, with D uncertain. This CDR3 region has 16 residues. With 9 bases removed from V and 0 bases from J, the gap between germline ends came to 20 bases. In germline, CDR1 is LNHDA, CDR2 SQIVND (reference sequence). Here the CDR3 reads CASSRPPSSLNTEAFF. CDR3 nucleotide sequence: TGTGCCAGCAGCCGCCCCCCTTCTTCATTGAACACTGAAGCTTTCTTT.

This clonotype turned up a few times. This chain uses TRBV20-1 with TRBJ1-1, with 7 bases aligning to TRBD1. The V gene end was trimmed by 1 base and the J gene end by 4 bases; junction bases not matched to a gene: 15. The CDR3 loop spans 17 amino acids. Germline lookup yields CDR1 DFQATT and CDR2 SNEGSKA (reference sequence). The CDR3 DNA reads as TGCAGTGCTAGAGGACAGGGACGGAATAAAGCGGTCACTGAAGCTTTCTTT. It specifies CSARGQGRNKAVTEAFF.

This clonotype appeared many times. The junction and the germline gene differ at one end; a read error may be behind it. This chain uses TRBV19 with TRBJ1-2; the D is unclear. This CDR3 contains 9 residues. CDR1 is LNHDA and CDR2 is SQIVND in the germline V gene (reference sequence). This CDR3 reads CASRRGYTF. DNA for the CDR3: TGCGCCAGCCGTCGGGGCTACACCTTC. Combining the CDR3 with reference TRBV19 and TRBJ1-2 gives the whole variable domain DGGITQSPKYLFRKEGQNVTLSCEQNLNHDAMYWYRQDPGQGLRLIYYSQIVNDFQKGDIAEGYSVSREKKESFPLTVTSAQKNPTAFYLCASRRGYTFGSGTRLTVV.

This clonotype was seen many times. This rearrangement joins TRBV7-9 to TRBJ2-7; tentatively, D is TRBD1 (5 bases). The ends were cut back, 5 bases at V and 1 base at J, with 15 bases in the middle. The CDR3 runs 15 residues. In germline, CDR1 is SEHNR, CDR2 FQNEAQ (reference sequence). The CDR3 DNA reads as TGTGCCAGCAGCCCAGGGTGGGCGTCTTCCTACGAGCAGTACTTC. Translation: CASSPGWASSYEQYF.

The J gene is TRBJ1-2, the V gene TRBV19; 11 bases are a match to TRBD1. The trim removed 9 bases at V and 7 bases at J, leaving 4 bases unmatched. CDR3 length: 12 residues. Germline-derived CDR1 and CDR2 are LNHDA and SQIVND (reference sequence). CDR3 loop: CASLGTGGGYTF. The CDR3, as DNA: TGTGCCAGCCTCGGGACAGGGGGTGGCTACACCTTC.

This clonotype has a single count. The CDR3 here is CASSAAQRATDTQYF. CDR3 in DNA: TGTGCCAGCAGCGCGGCCCAAAGGGCCACAGATACGCAGTATTTT. The rearrangement links TRBV7-9 to TRBJ2-3; D gene ambiguous. Trimming stripped 5 bases from V and 2 bases from J, with 14 bases between. This CDR3 contains 15 residues. Germline loops: CDR1 SEHNR, CDR2 FQNEAQ (reference sequence).

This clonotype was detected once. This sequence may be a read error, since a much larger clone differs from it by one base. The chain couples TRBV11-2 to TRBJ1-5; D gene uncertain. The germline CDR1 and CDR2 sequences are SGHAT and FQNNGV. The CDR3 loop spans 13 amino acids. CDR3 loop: CASSRTENQSQHF. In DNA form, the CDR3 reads TGTGCCAGCAGCCGGACGGAGAATCAGTCCCAGCATTTT. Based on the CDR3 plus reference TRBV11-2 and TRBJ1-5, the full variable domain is EAGVAQSPRYKIIEKRQSVAFWCNPISGHATLYWYQQILGQGPKLLIQFQNNGVVDDSQLPKDRFSAERLKGVDSTLKIQPAKLEDSAVYLCASSRTENQSQHFGDGTRLSIL.

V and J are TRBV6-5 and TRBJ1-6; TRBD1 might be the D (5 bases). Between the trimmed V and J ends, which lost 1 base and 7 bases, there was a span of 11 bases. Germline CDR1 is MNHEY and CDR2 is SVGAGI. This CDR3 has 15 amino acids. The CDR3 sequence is CASSYLGRSNSPLHF. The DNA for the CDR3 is TGTGCCAGCAGTTACTTGGGACGTTCCAATTCACCCCTCCACTTT.

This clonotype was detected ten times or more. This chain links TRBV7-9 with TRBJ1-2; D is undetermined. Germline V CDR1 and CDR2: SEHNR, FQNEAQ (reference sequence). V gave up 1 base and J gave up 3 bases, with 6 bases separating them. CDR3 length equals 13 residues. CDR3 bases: TGTGCCAGCAGCTTAGAATTTTACTATGGCTACACCTTC. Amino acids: CASSLEFYYGYTF.

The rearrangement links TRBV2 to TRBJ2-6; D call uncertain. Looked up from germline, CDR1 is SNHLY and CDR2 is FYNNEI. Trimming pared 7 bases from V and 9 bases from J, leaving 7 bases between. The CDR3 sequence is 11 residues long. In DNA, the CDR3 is TGTGCCAGCAATAGGGTCAACGTCCTGACTTTC. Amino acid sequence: CASNRVNVLTF.

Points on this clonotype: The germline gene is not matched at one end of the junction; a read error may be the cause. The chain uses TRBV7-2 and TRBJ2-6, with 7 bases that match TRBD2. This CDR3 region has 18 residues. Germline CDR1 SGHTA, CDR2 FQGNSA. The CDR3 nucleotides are TGCGCCAGCACCATCGGGGCGGGAGCGCTCTCTGGGGCCAACGTCCTGACTTTC. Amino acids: CASTIGAGALSGANVLTF.

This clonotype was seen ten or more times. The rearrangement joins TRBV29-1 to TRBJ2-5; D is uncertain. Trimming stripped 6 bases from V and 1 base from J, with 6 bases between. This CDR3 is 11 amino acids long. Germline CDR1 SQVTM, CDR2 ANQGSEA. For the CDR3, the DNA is TGCAGCGTACTCCGCCAAGAGACCCAGTACTTC. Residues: CSVLRQETQYF.